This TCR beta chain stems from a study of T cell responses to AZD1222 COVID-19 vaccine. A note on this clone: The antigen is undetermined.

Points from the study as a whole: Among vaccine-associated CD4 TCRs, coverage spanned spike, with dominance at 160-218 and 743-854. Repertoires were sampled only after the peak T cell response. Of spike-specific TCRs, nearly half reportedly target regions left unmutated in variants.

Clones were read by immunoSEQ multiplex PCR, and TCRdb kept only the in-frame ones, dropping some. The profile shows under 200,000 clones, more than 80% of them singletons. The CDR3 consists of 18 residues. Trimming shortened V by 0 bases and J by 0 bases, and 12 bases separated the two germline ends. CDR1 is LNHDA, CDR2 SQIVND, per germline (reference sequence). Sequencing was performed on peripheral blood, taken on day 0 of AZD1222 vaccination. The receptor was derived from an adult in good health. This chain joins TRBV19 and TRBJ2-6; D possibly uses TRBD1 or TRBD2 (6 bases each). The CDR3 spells CASSIEGGRHSGANVLTF. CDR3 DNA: TGTGCCAGTAGTATAGAGGGGGGCCGACACTCTGGGGCCAACGTCCTGACTTTC.